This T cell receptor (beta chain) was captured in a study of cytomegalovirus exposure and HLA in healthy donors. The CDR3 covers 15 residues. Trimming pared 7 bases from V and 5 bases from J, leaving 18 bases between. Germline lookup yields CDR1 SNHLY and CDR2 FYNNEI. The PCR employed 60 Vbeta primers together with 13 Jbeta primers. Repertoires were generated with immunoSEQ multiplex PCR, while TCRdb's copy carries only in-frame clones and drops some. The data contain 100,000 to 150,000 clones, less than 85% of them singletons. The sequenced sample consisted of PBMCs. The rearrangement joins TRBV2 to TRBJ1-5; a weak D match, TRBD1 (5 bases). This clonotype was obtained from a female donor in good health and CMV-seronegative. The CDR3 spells CASKWNQGEDQPQHF. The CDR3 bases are TGTGCCAGCAAGTGGAATCAAGGGGAGGATCAGCCCCAGCATTTT.